This T cell receptor (beta chain) was profiled in a study of identical twins listed by TCRdb under 2016. For the wider study: TCR alpha and beta repertoires from monozygotic twins, unrelated adults of various ages and cord blood were deep-sequenced to test whether fetal clonotypes persist. To rule out contamination, the twin experiments were replicated at different times with different library preparation protocols.

The library was prepared using 5' RACE. TCRdb names Illumina HiSeq 2000 as the instrument used. A universal primer binding site was introduced by template switching, and a unique molecular identifier was present in the final cDNA, enabling accurate counting of TCR cDNA molecules. Specific primers in the conserved constant-segment region were used to synthesize first-strand cDNA for the TCR alpha and beta chains. Each cDNA library was double barcoded, with a SMART-Mk sample barcode plus Illumina barcodes, to control for contamination. TruSeq adapter sequences along with Illumina sample barcodes were introduced in two successive PCR steps. The TCR alpha and beta cDNA libraries were sequenced on the Illumina HiSeq platform using custom primers. Processing in the source paper ran as follows. Unique molecular identifiers were extracted from raw reads with MiGEC, and CDR3 positions were determined with MiXCR. For each individual, recombination models were inferred using an EM algorithm with the repgenHMM and IGoR tools. Shared clonotype analysis was performed with the tcR package in R, normalizing sharing by the product of cloneset sizes. To study raw recombination free of thymic and clonal selection effects, out-of-frame nonproductive sequences were analyzed. TCRdb passed the public sequencing reads through fastp at Q25 and MiXCR, retaining productive beta sequences. Merged by CDR3 protein, the rows form single entries marked with the most common genes and DNA. For this entry, the V and J calls and clone size follow TCRdb and not the study's own pipeline. This sample is represented by 420,000 or so distinct CDR3 sequences; around 18% of them were singletons. The ten largest account for 9% to 15% of the sample.

Every donor in the study was a healthy Caucasian. Three unrelated non-twin adults were additionally sequenced: a male aged 18 to 29, a male aged 50 to 60 and a female aged 50 to 60. Using Miltenyi CD45RO+ enrichment and human naive T-cell isolation kits, memory (CD45RO+) and naive T cells were isolated from PBMC. General conclusions and limits of the study: In beta out-of-frame sequences, excess twin sharing was weaker, because having fewer shared sequences lowered the signal-to-noise ratio. Zero-insertion analyses could be partly confounded by invariant T cells such as MAIT and iNKT, though diverse VJ usage argued against such confounding for most clonotypes. Abundant cord blood beta clonotypes carried fewer insertions; young adult naive repertoires showed a weaker similar trend, while memory repertoires showed none. In monozygotic twins, recombination models systematically underestimated out-of-frame TCR alpha sharing, but the models matched the sharing seen between unrelated individuals. Compared with coincidental sharing between unrelated individuals, an excess of low generation-probability sequences was observed among out-of-frame TCR alpha sequences shared between twins. Because the same donors could not be followed over many years, conclusions were based on cross-sectional statistical analysis.

This clonotype is a singleton in its sample. The antigen it binds to is not known. The sample holds no much larger clone one base away, and base qualities are not on file. Weak support is all one read offers. This clonotype was sampled from a middle-aged man in good health. The sequencing sample was made of naive T cells sorted from blood. Interpreted using the paper, the cell subset or site label stands for: cells isolated with a human naive T-cell isolation kit.

The CDR3 here reads CSARKQGATEAFF. In nucleotides, the sequence is TGCAGTGCTAGGAAACAGGGGGCTACTGAAGCTTTCTTT. The receptor chain draws on TRBV20-1 and TRBJ1-1; 9 bases in the junction line up with TRBD1. The germline V gene encodes CDR1 DFQATT and CDR2 SNEGSKA (reference sequence). V and J are trimmed by 3 bases and 5 bases, and the gene matches miss 4 bases of the junction. From its cysteine to its phenylalanine, the CDR3 spans 13 amino acids. Of all the DNA, just the CDR3 is kept, 39 bases in frame from base 1.